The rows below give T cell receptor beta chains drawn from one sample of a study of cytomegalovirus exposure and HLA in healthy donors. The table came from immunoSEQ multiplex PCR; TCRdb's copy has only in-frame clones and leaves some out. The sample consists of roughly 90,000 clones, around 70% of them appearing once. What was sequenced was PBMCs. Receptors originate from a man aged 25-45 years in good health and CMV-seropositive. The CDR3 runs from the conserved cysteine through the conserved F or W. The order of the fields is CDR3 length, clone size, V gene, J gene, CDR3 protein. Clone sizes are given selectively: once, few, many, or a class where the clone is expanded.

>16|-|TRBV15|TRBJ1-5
CATSSPDRGPIQPQHF
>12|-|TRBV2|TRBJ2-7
CASRPRLAPLYF
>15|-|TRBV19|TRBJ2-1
CASSMGSPPSNEQFF
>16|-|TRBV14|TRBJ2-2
CASSLRPGHNTGELFF
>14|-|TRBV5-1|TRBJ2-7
CASSLAGQDYEQYF
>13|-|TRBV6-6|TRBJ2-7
CASSYSAGYEQYF
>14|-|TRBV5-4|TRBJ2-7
CASKTGTGSYEQYF
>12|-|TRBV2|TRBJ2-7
CASSKGDCEQYF
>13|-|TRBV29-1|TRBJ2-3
CSVGPYGLDTQYF
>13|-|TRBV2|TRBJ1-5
CASSLEGDQPQHF
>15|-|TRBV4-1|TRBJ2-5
CASSQEGREQETQYF
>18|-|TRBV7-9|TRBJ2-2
CASSLALGAGDRTGELFF
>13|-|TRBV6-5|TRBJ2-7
CASSYDMGSEQYF
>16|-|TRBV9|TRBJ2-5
CANSLSGGAKGETQYF
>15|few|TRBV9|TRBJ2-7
CASSVGLAETYEQYF
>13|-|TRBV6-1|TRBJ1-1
CAASFRGDTEAFF
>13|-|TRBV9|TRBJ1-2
CASSGGGNYGYTF
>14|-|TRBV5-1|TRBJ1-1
CASSRGTGDTEAFF
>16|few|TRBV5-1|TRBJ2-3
CASSKSGGVDTDTQYF
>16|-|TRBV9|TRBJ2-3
CASSVGMLAGTDTQYF
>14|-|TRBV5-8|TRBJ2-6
CAGSGTTGANVLTF
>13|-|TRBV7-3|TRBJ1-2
CASSPGTGNGYPF
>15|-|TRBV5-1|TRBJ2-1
CASQPDRNSYNEQFF
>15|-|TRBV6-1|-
CASSVSGTGGREQYF
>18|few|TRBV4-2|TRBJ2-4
CASSQVGLAGGWEDIQYF
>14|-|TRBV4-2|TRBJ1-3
CASSQDPGGNTIYF
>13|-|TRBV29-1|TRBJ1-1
CSVLGRGNTEAFF
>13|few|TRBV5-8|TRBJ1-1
CASGDRWNTEAFF
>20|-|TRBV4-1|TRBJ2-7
CASSQESMNLGPGVSYEQYF
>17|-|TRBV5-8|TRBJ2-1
CASSLVGGLKSYNEQFF
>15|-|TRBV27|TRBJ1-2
CASSDPRGEEEGYTF
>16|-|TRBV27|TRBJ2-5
CASSRWTGDKEKTQYF
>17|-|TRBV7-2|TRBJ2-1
CASSLIRRALTGNEQFF
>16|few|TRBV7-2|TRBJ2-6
CASSFPRGSGANVLTF
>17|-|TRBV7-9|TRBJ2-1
CASSPPFRLASSHEQFF
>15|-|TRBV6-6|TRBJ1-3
CASSLVGASGNTIYF
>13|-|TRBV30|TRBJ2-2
CAWSVGAAGELFF
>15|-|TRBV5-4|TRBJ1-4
CASSLRTTNNEKLFF
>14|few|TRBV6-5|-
CASSDRWSSYEQYF
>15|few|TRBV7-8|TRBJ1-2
CASSLSNSALYGYTF
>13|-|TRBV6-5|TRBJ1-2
CASSSGTVRGYTF
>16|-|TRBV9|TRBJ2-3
CASSVAAGYATDTQYF
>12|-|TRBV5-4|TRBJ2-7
CASSLNRYEQYF
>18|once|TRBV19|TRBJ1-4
CASSLGQGSFATNEKLFF
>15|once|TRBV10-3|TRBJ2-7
CAISEDREHSYEQYF
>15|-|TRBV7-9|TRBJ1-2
CASSLGWTGPYGYTF
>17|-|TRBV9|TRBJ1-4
CASSLYRGLGANEKLFF
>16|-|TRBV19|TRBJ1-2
CASSPRRGGARYGYTF
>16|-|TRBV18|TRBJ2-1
CASSRRAGGPSNEQFF
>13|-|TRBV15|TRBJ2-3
CATSFRLPDTQYF
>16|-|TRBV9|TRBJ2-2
CASSVWEGIRTGELFF
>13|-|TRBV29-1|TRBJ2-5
CSAGSRGGETQYF
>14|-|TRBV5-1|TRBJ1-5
CASSLEGQNQPQHF
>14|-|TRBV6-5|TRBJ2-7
CASSYSRGAYEQYF
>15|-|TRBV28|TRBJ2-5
CASIRTGGSRETQYF
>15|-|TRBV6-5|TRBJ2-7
CASSYSGGDLYEQYF
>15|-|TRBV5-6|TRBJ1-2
CASSPESWQGRSYTF
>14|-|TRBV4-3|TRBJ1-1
CASSQDGVNPEAFF